The clone carrying this T cell receptor beta chain was recorded a few times. Its antigen is as yet unknown. Trimming stripped 1 base from V and 5 bases from J, with 5 bases between. Germline-derived CDR1 and CDR2 are SGHDN and FVKESK. The CDR3 contains 12 residues. This entry is derived from a study of beta chain features in type 1 diabetes. Study-wide results and caveats: Any role of HLA type in TCRB rearrangement remained unresolved here.

The sequenced template was cDNA made from the entire isolated RNA. An average of roughly 4 million reads was obtained for naive, central memory and regulatory T cell samples. Profiling relied on immunoSEQ multiplex PCR, and the TCRdb table lists in-frame clones only, not all of them. The table has roughly 310,000 clones, about 11% seen once. Sorted populations all had greater than 98% purity. The chain employs TRBV14 and TRBJ2-5; possible D gene TRBD1, 5 bases. Input material: naive CD4+ T cells from blood. This sequence was found in a woman between 25 and 40 years old in good health. This CDR3 reads CASSQAGETQYF. CDR3 sequence (DNA): TGTGCCAGCAGCCAAGCAGGGGAGACCCAGTACTTC.